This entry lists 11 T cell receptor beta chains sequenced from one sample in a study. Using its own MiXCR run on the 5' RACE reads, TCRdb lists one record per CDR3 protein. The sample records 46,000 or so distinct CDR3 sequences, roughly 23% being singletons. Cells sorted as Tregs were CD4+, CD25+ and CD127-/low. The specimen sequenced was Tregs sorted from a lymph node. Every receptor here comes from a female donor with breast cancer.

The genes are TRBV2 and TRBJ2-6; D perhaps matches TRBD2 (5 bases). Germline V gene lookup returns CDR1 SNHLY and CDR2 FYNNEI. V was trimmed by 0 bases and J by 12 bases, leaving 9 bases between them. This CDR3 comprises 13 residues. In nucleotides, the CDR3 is TGTGCCAGCAGTGAAGCGGACTGGTTCGTCCTGACTTTC. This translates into CASSEADWFVLTF. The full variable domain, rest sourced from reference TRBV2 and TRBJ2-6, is EPEVTQTPSHQVTQMGQEVILRCVPISNHLYFYWYRQILGQKVEFLVSFYNNEISEKSEIFDDQFSVERPDGSNFTLKIRSTKLEDSAMYFCASSEADWFVLTFGAGSRLTVL.

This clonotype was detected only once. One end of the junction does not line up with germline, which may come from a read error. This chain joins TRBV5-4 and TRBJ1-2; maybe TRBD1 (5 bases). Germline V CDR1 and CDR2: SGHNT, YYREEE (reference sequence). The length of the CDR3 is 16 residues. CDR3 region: CASSPNNRGLGDGYTF. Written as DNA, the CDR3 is TGCGCCAGCAGCCCGAATAACCGGGGCCTGGGCGATGGCTACACCTTC. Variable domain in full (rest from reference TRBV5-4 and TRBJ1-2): ETGVTQSPTHLIKTRGQQVTLRCSSQSGHNTVSWYQQALGQGPQFIFQYYREEENGRGNFPPRFSGLQFPNYSSELNVNALELDDSALYLCASSPNNRGLGDGYTFGSGTRLTVV.

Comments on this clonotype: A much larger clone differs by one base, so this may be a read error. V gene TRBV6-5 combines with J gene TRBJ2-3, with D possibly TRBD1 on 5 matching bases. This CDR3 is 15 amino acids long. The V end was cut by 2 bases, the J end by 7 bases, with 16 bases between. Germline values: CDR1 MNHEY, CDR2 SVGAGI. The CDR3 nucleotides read TGTGCCAGCAGTTACGGGGCAGGGTTGACAAATACGCAGTATTTT. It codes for CASSYGAGLTNTQYF.

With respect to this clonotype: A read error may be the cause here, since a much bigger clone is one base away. The CDR3 DNA reads TGCAGTGCTAGACCTTCGGGACAGGTGGGAATAACTAATGAAAAACTGTTTTTT. Translated, it gives CSARPSGQVGITNEKLFF. The rearrangement links TRBV20-1 to TRBJ1-4; 8 nucleotides agree with TRBD1. Germline V gene sequence: CDR1 DFQATT, CDR2 SNEGSKA (reference sequence). This CDR3 has 18 residues. Trimming took 2 bases from V and 1 from J; bases not matched to a gene: 12.

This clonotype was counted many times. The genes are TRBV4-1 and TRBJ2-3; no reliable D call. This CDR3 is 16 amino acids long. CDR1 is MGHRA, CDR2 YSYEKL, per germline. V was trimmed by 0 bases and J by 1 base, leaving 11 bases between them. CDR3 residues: CASSQEDLVGTDTQYF. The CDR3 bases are TGCGCCAGCAGCCAAGAAGACCTGGTGGGCACAGATACGCAGTATTTT.

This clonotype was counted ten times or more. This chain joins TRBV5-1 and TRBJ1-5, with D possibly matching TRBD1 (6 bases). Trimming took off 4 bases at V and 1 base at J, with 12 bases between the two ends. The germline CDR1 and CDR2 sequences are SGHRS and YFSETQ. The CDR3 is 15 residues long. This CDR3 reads CASSPFGQSNQPQHF. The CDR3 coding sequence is TGCGCCAGCAGCCCTTTCGGACAGAGCAATCAGCCCCAGCATTTT.

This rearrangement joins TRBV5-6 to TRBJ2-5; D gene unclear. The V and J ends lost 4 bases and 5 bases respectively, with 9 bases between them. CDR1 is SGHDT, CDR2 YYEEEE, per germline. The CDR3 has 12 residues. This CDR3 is CASSRLGETQYF. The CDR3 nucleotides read TGTGCCAGCAGCCGGCTGGGGGAGACCCAGTACTTC.

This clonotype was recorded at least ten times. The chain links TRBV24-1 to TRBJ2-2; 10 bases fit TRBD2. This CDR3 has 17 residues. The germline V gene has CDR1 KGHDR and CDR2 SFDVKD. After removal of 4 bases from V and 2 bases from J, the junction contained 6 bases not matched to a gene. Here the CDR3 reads CATSDLLAGENTGELFF. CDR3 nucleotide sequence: TGTGCCACCAGTGACCTTCTAGCGGGAGAAAACACCGGGGAGCTGTTTTTT.

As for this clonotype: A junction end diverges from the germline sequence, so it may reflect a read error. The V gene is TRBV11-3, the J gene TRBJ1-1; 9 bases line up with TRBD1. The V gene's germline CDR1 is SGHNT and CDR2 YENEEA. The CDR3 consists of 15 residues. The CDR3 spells CASSTGQGSDTEASF. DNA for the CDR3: TGTGCCAGCAGCACCGGACAGGGGAGTGACACTGAAGCTTCCTTT.

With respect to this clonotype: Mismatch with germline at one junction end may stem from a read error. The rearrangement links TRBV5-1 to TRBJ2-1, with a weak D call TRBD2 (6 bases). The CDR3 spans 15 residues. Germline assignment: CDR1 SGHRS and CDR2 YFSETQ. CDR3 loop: CASRLTSPNSNEQFF. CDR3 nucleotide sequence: TGCGCCAGCCGCTTGACTAGTCCTAACTCCAATGAGCAGTTCTTC.

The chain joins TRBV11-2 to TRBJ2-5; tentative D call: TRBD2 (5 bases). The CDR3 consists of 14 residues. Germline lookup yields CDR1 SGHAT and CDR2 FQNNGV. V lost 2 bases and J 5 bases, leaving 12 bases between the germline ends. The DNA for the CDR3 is TGTGCCAGCAGCTTACAGATGGGAGCGGAGACCCAGTACTTC. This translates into CASSLQMGAETQYF.